Following are 17 T cell receptor beta chains from one sample sequenced in a study of cytomegalovirus exposure and HLA in healthy donors. Researchers ran the PCR with 60 Vbeta and 13 Jbeta primers. The method was immunoSEQ multiplex PCR; TCRdb's version includes in-frame clones alone and lacks a portion of them. The table lists 95,000 to 150,000 clones, 55% to 65% of them singletons. The specimen sequenced was PBMCs. The receptors were sampled from a man aged 35-49 years in good health and CMV-seropositive.

V usage is TRBV6-6 and J usage is TRBJ2-5, with 7 positions matching TRBD2. V lost 7 bases to trimming and J lost 4 bases; unmatched junction nucleotides: 9. There are 14 residues in the CDR3. From germline, CDR1 is MNHNY and CDR2 SVGAGI (reference sequence). The DNA of the CDR3 is TGTGCCAGCACCCCCCCGAGGGAGGGAGAGACCCAGTACTTC. It yields the protein CASTPPREGETQYF.

This clone has just a few counts. The chain recombines TRBV28 with TRBJ1-1; no reliable D call. The CDR3 totals 13 residues. Germline CDR1 is MDHEN and CDR2 is SYDVKM. The V end was cut by 3 bases, the J end by 0 bases, with 5 bases between. For the CDR3, the DNA is TGTGCCAGCAGTTTGAGGCTGAACACTGAAGCTTTCTTT. It is translated as CASSLRLNTEAFF. The full variable domain, with the rest looked up from reference TRBV28 and TRBJ1-1, is DVKVTQSSRYLVKRTGEKVFLECVQDMDHENMFWYRQDPGLGLRLIYFSYDVKMKEKGDIPEGYSVSREKKERFSLILESASTNQTSMYLCASSLRLNTEAFFGQGTRLTVV.

V and J are TRBV7-9 and TRBJ2-1; TRBD1 might be the D (6 bases). The CDR3 runs 15 residues. Germline-derived CDR1 and CDR2 are SEHNR and FQNEAQ (reference sequence). V dropped 4 bases and J dropped 0 bases, with 10 bases sitting between them. CDR3 bases: TGTGCCAGCAGCTCTGGGACATCCTCCTACAATGAGCAGTTCTTC. Its translation is CASSSGTSSYNEQFF. Full variable domain (missing parts from reference TRBV7-9 and TRBJ2-1): DTGVSQNPRHKITKRGQNVTFRCDPISEHNRLYWYRQTLGQGPEFLTYFQNEAQLEKSRLLSDRFSAERPKGSFSTLEIQRTEQGDSAMYLCASSSGTSSYNEQFFGPGTRLTVL.

The sample holds a few counts of this clone. The chain links TRBV5-1 to TRBJ1-1; D perhaps matches TRBD1 (6 bases). This CDR3 comprises 12 residues. CDR1 and CDR2 (germline): SGHRS, YFSETQ. V was trimmed by 0 bases and J by 7 bases, leaving 7 bases between them. CDR3 sequence: CASSLGTVEAFF. In DNA form, the CDR3 reads TGCGCCAGCAGCTTGGGGACAGTTGAAGCTTTCTTT. The variable domain in full, completed from reference TRBV5-1 and TRBJ1-1, reads KAGVTQTPRYLIKTRGQQVTLSCSPISGHRSVSWYQQTPGQGLQFLFEYFSETQRNKGNFPGRFSGRQFSNSRSEMNVSTLELGDSALYLCASSLGTVEAFFGQGTRLTVV.

About this clone: One end of the junction varies from germline; a read error may be responsible. This rearrangement joins TRBV5-4 to TRBJ1-2; D call uncertain. Germline values: CDR1 SGHNT, CDR2 YYREEE (reference sequence). This CDR3 is built from 13 residues. CDR3 sequence (DNA): TGTGCCAGCACCCCCCCCTCTAGCCCCCATTTCAAATTC. Translated, it gives CASTPPSSPHFKF.

As for this clone: The conserved final phenylalanine or tryptophan is absent from the CDR3, which likely points to a read error. This chain joins TRBV7-9 and TRBJ2-7, with a weak D call TRBD2 (5 bases). The V gene lost 2 bases and the J gene lost 7 bases, with 6 bases spanning the gap. The CDR3 consists of 11 residues. Germline values: CDR1 SEHNR, CDR2 FQNEAQ (reference sequence). The CDR3 bases are TGTGCCAGCAGCTTACGGGAAGAGCAGTACCTC. Its protein product is CASSLREEQYL.

V usage is TRBV5-1 and J usage is TRBJ2-5; TRBD1 is a possible D gene (6 bases). V dropped 2 bases and J dropped 5 bases, with 16 bases sitting between them. The CDR3 runs 15 residues. CDR1 is SGHRS, CDR2 YFSETQ, per germline. The CDR3 loop is CASSFLGTPGETQYF. DNA for the CDR3: TGCGCCAGCAGCTTCCTAGGGACACCGGGGGAGACCCAGTACTTC.

The gene calls are TRBV27 and TRBJ2-5; a possible D gene is TRBD1 (6 bases). The length of the CDR3 is 14 residues. V was clipped by 5 bases and J by 2 bases, with 12 bases between them. In germline, CDR1 is MNHEY, CDR2 SMNVEV (reference sequence). CDR3 sequence reads: CASSPWTAQETQYF. CDR3 bases: TGTGCCAGCAGTCCATGGACAGCTCAAGAGACCCAGTACTTC.

The V and J genes are TRBV25-1 and TRBJ1-2; D is perhaps TRBD1 (5 bases). The ends were cut back, 2 bases at V and 2 bases at J, with 15 bases in the middle. This CDR3 region has 16 residues. Germline V CDR1 and CDR2: MGHDK, SYGVNS. CDR3 residues: CASSEDPPTENYGYTF. CDR3 coding DNA: TGTGCCAGCAGTGAAGATCCCCCGACAGAGAACTATGGCTACACCTTC.

This chain connects TRBV11-2 to TRBJ2-4; 8 bases match TRBD2. The V and J ends lost 2 bases and 0 bases, in that order; junction bases with no gene match: 3. The CDR3 totals 16 residues. Germline V gives CDR1 SGHAT, CDR2 FQNNGV. The CDR3 region is CASSLPGGLAKNIQYF. Written as DNA, the CDR3 is TGTGCCAGCAGCTTACCGGGGGGGCTAGCCAAAAACATTCAGTACTTC.

The chain carries TRBV5-1 and TRBJ1-2; TRBD1 agrees at 7 bases. V lost 2 bases and J lost 7; bases outside the gene matches: 8. From germline, CDR1 is SGHRS and CDR2 YFSETQ. The length of the CDR3 is 14 residues. CDR3 sequence: CASSFQEGAGGYTF. For the CDR3, the DNA is TGCGCCAGCAGCTTTCAGGAGGGGGCAGGTGGCTACACCTTC.

CDR3 sequence reads: CASIDYSGANVLTF. Here the CDR3 DNA reads TGTGCCAGTATTGACTATTCTGGGGCCAACGTCCTGACTTTC. The chain carries TRBV19 and TRBJ2-6, with D possibly TRBD2 on 5 matching bases. The CDR3 spans 14 residues. The germline V gene has CDR1 LNHDA and CDR2 SQIVND (reference sequence). V lost 7 bases, J lost 1 base, and 8 bases lay in between. The variable domain in full, completed from reference TRBV19 and TRBJ2-6, reads DGGITQSPKYLFRKEGQNVTLSCEQNLNHDAMYWYRQDPGQGLRLIYYSQIVNDFQKGDIAEGYSVSREKKESFPLTVTSAQKNPTAFYLCASIDYSGANVLTFGAGSRLTVL.

V usage is TRBV4-1 and J usage is TRBJ1-6, with D uncertain. This CDR3 spans 13 amino acids. Trimming took off 1 base at V and 5 bases at J, with 3 bases between the two ends. CDR1 is MGHRA and CDR2 is YSYEKL in the germline V gene. The CDR3 loop is CASSQVNNSPLHF. The CDR3 nucleotides are TGCGCCAGCAGCCAAGTAAATAATTCACCCCTCCACTTT.

J is TRBJ1-1 and V is TRBV5-4; D remains ambiguous. There are 11 residues in the CDR3. V lost 9 bases, J lost 1 base, and 7 bases lay in between. Germline-derived CDR1 and CDR2 are SGHNT and YYREEE (reference sequence). The CDR3 sequence is CATTGNTEAFF. Here the CDR3 DNA reads TGTGCCACCACGGGGAACACTGAAGCTTTCTTT.

As regards this clone: The sample contains more than one DNA sequence encoding this CDR3. The J gene is TRBJ2-5, the V gene TRBV15; TRBD2 might be the D (6 bases). V lost 0 bases to trimming and J lost 3 bases, with 8 bases between them. CDR1 is LNHNV, CDR2 YYDKDF, per germline (reference sequence). The CDR3 consists of 14 residues. CDR3 nucleotide sequence: TGTGCCACCAGCAGAGATCGCGGGGAAGAGACCCAGTACTTC. It translates to CATSRDRGEETQYF.

The CDR3 DNA reads TGTGCCAGCTCACGGACGGGACAGGGAGACAATCAGCCCCAGCATTTT. This gives the protein CASSRTGQGDNQPQHF. The chain employs TRBV18 and TRBJ1-5, with 9 positions matching TRBD1. This CDR3 is built from 16 residues. CDR1 KGHSH and CDR2 LQKENI come from the germline V gene. V was pared by 4 bases and J by 3 bases, with 7 bases of the junction left unmatched.

The V call is TRBV4-3, the J call TRBJ2-1, with 9 positions matching TRBD2. Germline CDR1 is LGHNA and CDR2 is YSLEER. The V gene end was trimmed by 9 bases and the J gene end by 6 bases; junction bases not matched to a gene: 12. This CDR3 is 15 amino acids long. Written as DNA, the CDR3 is TGCGCCAGAAGGGGCGGGAGGGGGGCGGGCAATGAGCAGTTCTTC. Translated: CARRGGRGAGNEQFF.